This TCR beta chain was captured by sequencing in a study of response to subunit inactivated influenza vaccine. In germline, CDR1 is DFQATT, CDR2 SNEGSKA (reference sequence). The CDR3 loop spans 15 amino acids. Trimming removed 0 bases at V and 2 bases at J, with 14 bases between. MiXCR, applied by TCRdb to the RT-PCR reads, yields one record per CDR3 protein. The sample consists of 450,000 to 700,000 distinct CDR3 sequences, about 14% of them appearing once. The clonotype originates from a man between 50 and 59 years old who received an inactivated influenza vaccine. Sequenced material: PBMCs from blood, taken roughly 12 days after vaccination. The chain joins TRBV20-1 to TRBJ2-7; D is unclear. Here the CDR3 reads CSARDWSGYTYEQYF. The DNA for the CDR3 is TGCAGTGCTAGAGATTGGTCAGGCTATACCTACGAGCAGTACTTC.